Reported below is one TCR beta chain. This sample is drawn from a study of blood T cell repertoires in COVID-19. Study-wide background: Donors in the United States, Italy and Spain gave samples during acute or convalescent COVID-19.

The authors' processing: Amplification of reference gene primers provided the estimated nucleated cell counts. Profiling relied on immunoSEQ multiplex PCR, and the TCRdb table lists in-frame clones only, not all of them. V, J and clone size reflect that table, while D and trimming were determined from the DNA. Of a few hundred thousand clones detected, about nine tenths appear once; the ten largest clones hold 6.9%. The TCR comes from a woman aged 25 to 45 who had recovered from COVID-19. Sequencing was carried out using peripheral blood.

Here the CDR3 reads CATSVSGDHEQYF. CDR3 DNA sequence: TGTGCCACCAGTGTGTCAGGGGACCACGAGCAGTACTTC. The chain is built from TRBV24-1 and TRBJ2-7; a possible D gene is TRBD1 (6 bases). With 5 bases removed from V and 5 bases from J, the gap between germline ends came to 12 bases. Germline-derived CDR1 and CDR2 are KGHDR and SFDVKD. The CDR3 sequence is 13 residues long.